Following are 12 T cell receptor beta chains from one sample sequenced in a study of blood T cell repertoires in COVID-19. Using immunoSEQ multiplex PCR, the repertoire was profiled, and TCRdb retains in-frame clones only, with some absent. In the table there are about 71,000 clones, roughly nine tenths of which are singletons. The sample comprised peripheral blood. All receptors derive from a man aged 50 to 60 with acute or convalescent COVID-19.

The V call is TRBV5-1, the J call TRBJ2-3; D remains ambiguous. The CDR3 has 13 residues. CDR1 is SGHRS and CDR2 is YFSETQ in the germline V gene. The V end lost 4 bases, the J end lost 0 bases, and 6 bases lay between the germline ends. This CDR3 reads CASSAYSTDTQYF. As DNA, the CDR3 is TGCGCCAGCAGCGCCTACAGCACAGATACGCAGTATTTT.

The chain joins TRBV15 to TRBJ2-7; D is possibly TRBD2 (5 bases). Per germline, CDR1 LNHNV and CDR2 YYDKDF (reference sequence). The length of the CDR3 is 14 residues. Trimming removed 1 base from V and 3 bases from J, with 10 bases in between. The CDR3 loop is CATSRALGSYEQYF. The CDR3, as DNA: TGTGCCACCAGCAGAGCCCTAGGGAGCTACGAGCAGTACTTC.

J is TRBJ2-3 and V is TRBV19; 9 nucleotides align to TRBD2. The CDR3 has 17 residues. V dropped 6 bases and J dropped 7; count of bases not matched to a gene: 17. Germline V gene sequence: CDR1 LNHDA, CDR2 SQIVND (reference sequence). CDR3 in amino acids: CASSLEVPSGTSYTQYF. In nucleotides, the CDR3 is TGTGCCAGTAGCCTAGAGGTTCCTAGCGGGACGTCGTATACGCAGTATTTT.

The chain joins TRBV5-8 to TRBJ2-2; 7 positions agree with TRBD1. Germline values: CDR1 SGHTS, CDR2 YDEGEE. The length of the CDR3 is 15 residues. The J segment lost 9 bases and the V segment lost 4 bases, leaving 12 bases of the junction unmatched. CDR3 nucleotides: TGTGCCAGCAGCCCCCGGGACAGACGACACCGGGAGCTGTTTTTT. It codes for CASSPRDRRHRELFF.

This clone was counted a few times. The chain has TRBV7-3 and TRBJ2-7; possibly TRBD2 for D (5 bases). The CDR3 is 15 amino acids. Trimming cost V 2 bases and J 3 bases, with 14 bases left between them. In germline, CDR1 is SGHTA, CDR2 FQGTGA. The chain's CDR3 is CASSLGPSFGYEQYF. CDR3 nucleotides: TGTGCCAGCAGCTTAGGACCTAGCTTTGGCTACGAGCAGTACTTC.

This chain links TRBV7-2 with TRBJ1-2, with D unresolved. Germline values: CDR1 SGHTA, CDR2 FQGNSA. This CDR3 is 14 amino acids long. The V end lost 4 bases, the J end lost 5 bases, and 14 bases lay between the germline ends. Here the CDR3 reads CASSYAGTIYGYTF. As DNA, the CDR3 is TGTGCCAGCAGCTATGCGGGTACTATATATGGCTACACCTTC. The variable domain in full, with the rest retrieved from reference TRBV7-2 and TRBJ1-2, is GAGVSQSPSNKVTEKGKDVELRCDPISGHTALYWYRQSLGQGLEFLIYFQGNSAPDKSGLPSDRFSAERTGGSVSTLTIQRTQQEDSAVYLCASSYAGTIYGYTFGSGTRLTVV.

The chain carries TRBV3-1 (or the pseudogene TRBV3-2) and TRBJ2-7; TRBD1 aligns across 7 bases. Trimming at V came to 1 base and at J to 7 bases, leaving 10 bases not matched to a gene. Germline CDR1 LGHDT, CDR2 YNNKEL (reference sequence). This CDR3 comprises 15 residues. The chain's CDR3 is CASSQVSLGGQEQYF. CDR3 DNA sequence: TGTGCCAGCAGCCAAGTTTCGTTAGGGGGCCAAGAGCAGTACTTC.

The chain joins TRBV25-1 to TRBJ2-3; 7 bases line up with TRBD2. The CDR3 totals 15 residues. V lost 1 base to trimming and J lost 7 bases; unmatched junction nucleotides: 8. From germline, CDR1 is MGHDK and CDR2 SYGVNS. The CDR3 bases are TGTGCCAGCAGTGAATCCGGTGGGACTATCAATACGCAGTATTTT. Translated: CASSESGGTINTQYF.

The rearrangement uses TRBV20-1 and TRBJ2-1, with D maybe TRBD1 (5 bases). V lost 3 bases, J lost 0 bases, and 9 bases lay in between. Germline CDR1 is DFQATT and CDR2 is SNEGSKA (reference sequence). The CDR3 spans 14 residues. CDR3 amino acids: CSASLDSSYNEQFF. The CDR3 coding sequence is TGCAGTGCTAGTCTAGACAGCTCCTACAATGAGCAGTTCTTC.

The V gene is TRBV5-4, the J gene TRBJ1-4; 9 bases line up with TRBD1. After removal of 1 base from V and 6 bases from J, the junction contained 4 bases not matched to a gene. Germline V gives CDR1 SGHNT, CDR2 YYREEE (reference sequence). This CDR3 region has 15 residues. CDR3 nucleotides: TGTGCCAGCAGCTTGCGGACAGGGGATTATGAAAAACTGTTTTTT. As protein: CASSLRTGDYEKLFF. Full variable domain (rest looked up from reference TRBV5-4 and TRBJ1-4): ETGVTQSPTHLIKTRGQQVTLRCSSQSGHNTVSWYQQALGQGPQFIFQYYREEENGRGNFPPRFSGLQFPNYSSELNVNALELDDSALYLCASSLRTGDYEKLFFGSGTQLSVL.

This clone has a single count. This sequence joins TRBV7-4 and TRBJ2-2, with D maybe TRBD1 (6 bases). From germline, CDR1 is SGHVT and CDR2 SQSDAQ. CDR3 size: 19 residues. V shed 5 bases and J shed 0 bases, with 22 bases lying between them. CDR3: CASSPLVGQPGSNTGELFF. DNA for the CDR3: TGTGCCAGCAGCCCCCTGGTGGGACAACCCGGATCGAACACCGGGGAGCTGTTTTTT.

J is TRBJ2-5 and V is TRBV29-1, with 8 bases aligning to TRBD1. The CDR3 is 13 residues long. The germline V gene encodes CDR1 SQVTM and CDR2 ANQGSEA. V was pared by 7 bases and J by 2 bases, with 6 bases of the junction left unmatched. CDR3 residues: CSARDRKQETQYF. The CDR3 DNA reads TGCAGCGCCCGGGACAGGAAACAAGAGACCCAGTACTTC.